The T cell receptor beta chain described here comes from a study of T cell responses to AZD1222 COVID-19 vaccine. The table came from immunoSEQ multiplex PCR; TCRdb's copy has only in-frame clones and leaves some out. Recorded for this sample: around 150,000 clones. Notes on the study in general: Donors skewed white British and female; clonal diversity was possibly underestimated. It was only after the peak T cell response that any repertoires were sampled. Unmutated variant regions reportedly attract nearly half of all spike-specific TCRs. Baseline serology detected seropositivity in only a handful of AZD1222 recipients.

Trimming pared 0 bases from V and 1 base from J, leaving 14 bases between. This CDR3 contains 17 residues. CDR1 is LGHNA and CDR2 is YSLEER in the germline V gene. A note on this clone: The antigen remains undetermined.

This TCR derives from an adult in good health. The J gene is TRBJ2-3, the V gene TRBV4-3; TRBD2 might be the D (6 bases). Sequencing was done on a sample of peripheral blood. The CDR3: CASSQDLGGDGTDTQYF. The CDR3 DNA sequence: TGCGCCAGCAGCCAAGATCTGGGGGGAGACGGCACAGATACGCAGTATTTT.